This passage covers 22 T cell receptor beta chains from one sample sequenced in a study of CD8 T cells in ankylosing spondylitis. TCRdb called the 5' RACE reads again in MiXCR, with one record for every CDR3 protein. The sample consists of 270,000 or so distinct CDR3 sequences, roughly 18% of them appearing once. What was sequenced was blood, either unsorted or a sorted T cell fraction (not recorded which). The receptors originated from a male donor with ankylosing spondylitis or in good health (not recorded which).

Only a few counts were recorded for this clonotype. The chain uses TRBV12-3 or TRBV12-4 and TRBJ2-1, with 7 positions matching TRBD2. The V gene end was trimmed by 3 bases and the J gene end by 8 bases; junction bases not matched to a gene: 10. This CDR3 spans 15 amino acids. The CDR3 is CASSFAGEGWDEQFF. In DNA, the CDR3 is TGTGCCAGCAGTTTCGCCGGGGAGGGGTGGGATGAGCAGTTCTTC.

This clonotype has only a few counts. This CDR3 is CASRTPSGRTYEQYF. As DNA, the CDR3 is TGTGCCAGCAGAACCCCTAGCGGGAGGACCTACGAGCAGTACTTC. V gene TRBV6-1 combines with J gene TRBJ2-7, with 11 bases fitting TRBD2. J lost 2 bases, V lost 6 bases, and 6 bases had no gene match. Germline values: CDR1 MNHNS, CDR2 SASEGT. The CDR3 totals 15 residues.

In this sample, this clonotype turned up once. V usage is TRBV7-8 and J usage is TRBJ2-5; no definite D call. Per the germline V gene, CDR1 is SGHVS and CDR2 is FQNEAQ. This CDR3 contains 16 residues. Trimming took off 1 base at V and 0 bases at J, with 12 bases between the two ends. The CDR3 nucleotides are TGTGCCAGCAGCTTAGTGACGGGCACCGACCAAGAGACCCAGTACTTC. Amino acids: CASSLVTGTDQETQYF.

The chain joins TRBV15 to TRBJ2-7; 9 bases map to TRBD1. CDR1 is LNHNV and CDR2 is YYDKDF in the germline V gene (reference sequence). The CDR3 is made up of 13 amino acids. Unmatched junction bases numbered 3, after V lost 8 bases and J lost 1 base. The CDR3 sequence: CATGGQGSYEQYF. The CDR3 DNA sequence: TGTGCCACCGGCGGACAGGGGTCCTACGAGCAGTACTTC.

On this clonotype itself: The germline gene is not matched at one end of the junction; a read error may be the cause. The chain has TRBV7-7 and TRBJ2-2; a possible D gene is TRBD1 (6 bases). Germline CDR1 SSHAT, CDR2 FNYEAQ (reference sequence). The CDR3 has 16 amino acids. CDR3 sequence reads: CASSLQTGPSTGELFF. CDR3 nucleotides: TGTGCTAGCAGCTTACAAACAGGGCCCAGCACCGGGGAGCTGTTTTTT.

This clonotype turned up a few times. The chain has TRBV29-1 and TRBJ1-3, with D possibly matching TRBD1 (5 bases). The germline V and J ends were trimmed by 7 bases and 0 bases, with 13 bases remaining between them. This CDR3 comprises 14 residues. Germline V gives CDR1 SQVTM, CDR2 ANQGSEA. CDR3 region: CSAHEGSSGNTIYF. The DNA for the CDR3 is TGCAGCGCCCACGAGGGGTCCTCTGGAAACACCATATATTTT.

As to this clonotype: Its ends do not fully match the called genes, so a read error is possible. This chain joins TRBV12-3 or TRBV12-4 and TRBJ2-1; a possible D gene is TRBD2 (5 bases). This CDR3 is 15 amino acids long. CDR3 sequence (DNA): TGTGCCGGCAGTTTAGCGCGTCTAGATGCCAATGAGCAGTTCTTC. This encodes CAGSLARLDANEQFF.

This clonotype was detected only a few times. The chain recombines TRBV4-1 with TRBJ2-7; 7 nucleotides align to TRBD1. The CDR3 contains 15 residues. V shed 2 bases, J shed 0 bases, and the junction held 4 bases outside the gene matches. Germline V CDR1 and CDR2: MGHRA, YSYEKL. DNA of the CDR3: TGCGCCAGCAGCCAAACCGGGGACAGCTCCTACGAGCAGTACTTC. Translating it yields CASSQTGDSSYEQYF.

This clonotype was picked up a small number of times. The chain joins TRBV7-8 to TRBJ2-1, with D possibly being TRBD1 (6 bases). Trimming took 4 bases from V and 0 from J, leaving 19 bases between them. The CDR3 extends over 18 amino acids. Germline loops: CDR1 SGHVS, CDR2 FQNEAQ. CDR3 nucleotides: TGTGCCAGCAGCTCCGCCGCCGGGACACCCAGCTCCTACAATGAGCAGTTCTTC. Translating it yields CASSSAAGTPSSYNEQFF.

The chain carries TRBV6-1 and TRBJ1-6; D is perhaps TRBD1 (5 bases). V shed 6 bases and J shed 7 bases, with 16 bases lying between them. Germline assignment: CDR1 MNHNS and CDR2 SASEGT. The CDR3 is made up of 15 amino acids. The CDR3 sequence is CASRGGHRGNSPLHF. CDR3 coding DNA: TGTGCCAGCAGAGGAGGTCATCGGGGCAATTCACCCCTCCACTTT.

This clonotype was observed a handful of times. The chain combines TRBV6-5 with TRBJ2-7; 7 positions match TRBD1. The CDR3 spans 14 residues. Germline-derived CDR1 and CDR2 are MNHEY and SVGAGI. J gave up 2 bases and V 2 bases, and 3 bases lay outside the gene matches. This chain's CDR3 is CASSYGQEPYEQYF. The CDR3 DNA follows: TGTGCCAGCAGTTACGGACAGGAACCCTACGAGCAGTACTTC.

This clonotype was detected only a few times. V is TRBV29-1 and J is TRBJ2-1, with D uncertain. Per germline, CDR1 SQVTM and CDR2 ANQGSEA. Trimming cost V 7 bases and J 2 bases, with 18 bases left between them. This CDR3 region has 15 residues. The CDR3 reads CSGIIRVYAYNEQFF. The CDR3 DNA reads TGCAGCGGTATAATAAGGGTATACGCCTACAATGAGCAGTTCTTC.

This clonotype has more than one count but fewer than ten. This chain joins TRBV6-2 or TRBV6-3 and TRBJ2-4; 13 bases are shared with TRBD2. Trimming removed 4 bases from V and 1 base from J; junction bases left unmatched: 13. There are 20 residues in the CDR3. Germline V gives CDR1 MNHEY, CDR2 SVGEGT. CDR3 region: CASSSILAGGHPAAKNIQYF. In DNA form, the CDR3 reads TGTGCCAGCAGTTCGATACTAGCGGGAGGGCACCCTGCGGCCAAAAACATTCAGTACTTC.

The J gene is TRBJ2-1, the V gene TRBV15; the D gene is possibly TRBD2 (7 bases). The germline gives CDR1 LNHNV, CDR2 YYDKDF (reference sequence). This CDR3 contains 18 residues. Trimming took off 1 base at V and 4 bases at J, with 20 bases between the two ends. The CDR3 reads CATSRVIFAGARYNEQFF. Written as DNA, the CDR3 is TGTGCCACCAGCAGAGTCATATTCGCGGGGGCCAGGTACAATGAGCAGTTCTTC.

The rearrangement links TRBV20-1 to TRBJ2-1, with 8 bases lining up with TRBD2. V was clipped by 6 bases and J by 3 bases; unmatched bases: 4. Germline values: CDR1 DFQATT, CDR2 SNEGSKA (reference sequence). The CDR3 has 13 residues. The DNA for the CDR3 is TGCAGTGCCATCGGGACTAGCTACAATGAGCAGTTCTTC. Translated, it gives CSAIGTSYNEQFF.

CDR3 residues: CASSEKTGWEIVGTEAFF. CDR3 nucleotide sequence: TGTGCCAGCAGTGAGAAGACAGGGTGGGAGATTGTTGGCACTGAAGCTTTCTTT. The chain recombines TRBV2 with TRBJ1-1; TRBD1 aligns across 7 bases. The germline V gene has CDR1 SNHLY and CDR2 FYNNEI. The ends lost 3 bases at V and 4 bases at J; junction bases unmatched: 17. The length of the CDR3 is 18 residues.

In its sample, this clonotype was seen many times. The V call is TRBV12-3 or TRBV12-4, the J call TRBJ1-2; TRBD1 matches at 10 bases. There are 13 residues in the CDR3. The J segment lost 8 bases and the V segment lost 6 bases, leaving 6 bases of the junction unmatched. CDR3: CASSLTGGAGYTF. The CDR3 coding sequence is TGTGCCAGCAGCCTGACAGGGGGCGCGGGCTACACCTTC.

This clonotype was observed a handful of times. This rearrangement joins TRBV29-1 to TRBJ2-7; D is ambiguous. Trimming removed 2 bases at V and 2 bases at J, with 7 bases between. The CDR3 extends over 12 amino acids. The V gene's germline CDR1 is SQVTM and CDR2 ANQGSEA. CDR3 in amino acids: CSVEHRPYEQYF. CDR3 nucleotides: TGCAGCGTTGAACACAGACCCTACGAGCAGTACTTC.

This clonotype was found a few times. The chain couples TRBV6-5 to TRBJ1-2, with D possibly matching TRBD1 (6 bases). CDR3 length: 14 amino acids. V dropped 2 bases and J dropped 8 bases, with 15 bases sitting between them. The germline V gene encodes CDR1 MNHEY and CDR2 SVGAGI. The CDR3 coding sequence is TGTGCCAGCAGTTACCTCCTGGGGGCTCGCGGCTACACCTTC. The encoded protein is CASSYLLGARGYTF.

V and J are TRBV7-9 and TRBJ2-1; D is possibly TRBD1 or TRBD2 (5 bases each). CDR1 is SEHNR and CDR2 is FQNEAQ in the germline V gene (reference sequence). This CDR3 has 15 residues. V shed 6 bases and J shed 4 bases, with 16 bases lying between them. The CDR3 nucleotides are TGTGCCAGCAGGAAGGACTTTGGGGGATACAATGAGCAGTTCTTC. Translation gives CASRKDFGGYNEQFF.

This clonotype appeared a few times. The chain joins TRBV2 to TRBJ2-7, with D unclear. Trimming stripped 7 bases from V and 2 bases from J, with 6 bases between. CDR1 SNHLY and CDR2 FYNNEI come from the germline V gene. The CDR3 is 11 residues long. CDR3 loop: CASTWTYEQYF. In nucleotides, the CDR3 is TGTGCCAGCACGTGGACCTACGAGCAGTACTTC. The entire variable domain, with the rest obtained from reference TRBV2 and TRBJ2-7, is as follows: EPEVTQTPSHQVTQMGQEVILRCVPISNHLYFYWYRQILGQKVEFLVSFYNNEISEKSEIFDDQFSVERPDGSNFTLKIRSTKLEDSAMYFCASTWTYEQYFGPGTRLTVT.

This clonotype showed up just a few times. This chain connects TRBV29-1 to TRBJ2-1, with 9 nucleotides matching TRBD1. In germline, CDR1 is SQVTM, CDR2 ANQGSEA. Trimming at V came to 3 bases and at J to 6 bases, leaving 12 bases not matched to a gene. The CDR3 consists of 16 residues. The CDR3 DNA follows: TGCAGCGTTGACGGGACCGACAGGGGGAGGATCAATGAGCAGTTCTTC. Protein sequence: CSVDGTDRGRINEQFF.